These 2 T cell receptor beta chains originate from one sample sequenced in a study of blood T cells in healthy people across ages. A second PCR of roughly 7 to 11 cycles used a sample-barcoded 5' primer and a J-beta primer mix. From the 5' RACE reads, TCRdb called clonotypes with MiXCR, one entry per CDR3 protein. The sample records fewer than 700,000 distinct CDR3 sequences, 40% to 50% being singletons. Sequencing was carried out using blood. All receptors come from an elderly man in good health.

The genes are TRBV6-1 and TRBJ2-3, with unresolved D. V lost 3 bases and J lost 6, with 16 bases in between. Looked up from germline, CDR1 is MNHNS and CDR2 is SASEGT. The CDR3 sequence is 15 residues long. CDR3 sequence reads: CASSDHTGPTDTQYF. DNA of the CDR3: TGTGCCAGCAGTGATCATACCGGGCCCACCGATACGCAGTATTTT.

The chain has TRBV6-5 and TRBJ1-4, with a weak D call TRBD1 (5 bases). The CDR3 loop spans 15 amino acids. Germline V gene lookup returns CDR1 MNHEY and CDR2 SVGAGI. V was cut by 2 bases and J by 5 bases, with 12 bases left in between. In DNA, the CDR3 is TGTGCCAGCAGTTACGAGGCAGGGTCGAATGAAAAACTGTTTTTT. Protein sequence: CASSYEAGSNEKLFF.